These 5 T cell receptor beta chains were all obtained from the same sample, sequenced in a study of T cells in Graves' hyperthyroidism and ophthalmopathy. Amplification yielded TCR beta CDR3 regions, with RNA transcripts as the source. TCR CDR3 underwent first-round RT-PCR with the HTBI primer set. TCRdb re-derived calls from the multiplex PCR reads in MiXCR, one entry per CDR3 protein. Of approximately 410,000 distinct CDR3 sequences listed, around 15% are singletons. The sample comprised blood. These receptors were obtained from a woman between 18 and 29 years old with Graves' hyperthyroidism.

This clonotype appeared a few times. J is TRBJ1-3 and V is TRBV4-3; maybe TRBD1 (5 bases). V dropped 3 bases and J dropped 0 bases, with 15 bases sitting between them. CDR3 length: 17 amino acids. Germline CDR1 LGHNA, CDR2 YSLEER. CDR3 protein: CASSQADTGSSGNTIYF. CDR3 sequence (DNA): TGCGCCAGCAGCCAGGCCGATACAGGTAGCTCTGGAAACACCATATATTTT.

This clonotype has more than one count but fewer than ten. V and J are TRBV4-1 and TRBJ1-1; tentatively, D is TRBD1 (5 bases). Per germline, CDR1 MGHRA and CDR2 YSYEKL. This CDR3 is 17 amino acids long. Trimming cost V 0 bases and J 9 bases, with 23 bases left between them. The CDR3 DNA reads as TGCGCCAGCAGCCAAGATGGGGGTGGGGGGGGATGGTCACAAGCTTTCTTT. This encodes CASSQDGGGGGWSQAFF.

This clonotype has a count of ten or more. V gene TRBV7-2 combines with J gene TRBJ2-1; 9 bases agree with TRBD2. Germline V gives CDR1 SGHTA, CDR2 FQGNSA. The ends lost 5 bases at V and 10 bases at J; junction bases unmatched: 3. This CDR3 has 12 residues. CDR3 amino acids: CASSATSGEQFF. The CDR3 DNA reads TGTGCCAGCAGCGCCACTAGCGGGGAGCAGTTCTTC.

This clonotype showed up many times. V gene TRBV20-1 combines with J gene TRBJ2-7; a weak D match, TRBD1 (6 bases). Trimming took off 0 bases at V and 4 bases at J, with 16 bases between the two ends. The germline V gene has CDR1 DFQATT and CDR2 SNEGSKA (reference sequence). The CDR3 is 15 residues long. The CDR3 loop is CSARDGGQGTYEQYF. In nucleotides, the CDR3 is TGCAGTGCTAGAGATGGAGGTCAGGGGACGTACGAGCAGTACTTC.

This chain connects TRBV19 to TRBJ1-3; D is ambiguous. Looked up from germline, CDR1 is LNHDA and CDR2 is SQIVND (reference sequence). The CDR3 is made up of 15 amino acids. Trimming cost V 2 bases and J 0 bases, with 8 bases left between them. The CDR3 coding sequence is TGTGCCAGTAGTATACTACGGGGCTCTGGAAACACCATATATTTT. Its translation: CASSILRGSGNTIYF.